This T cell receptor (beta chain) stems from a study of vaccination effects on CD4 cells after COVID-19. Details on this clone: What it recognizes is unknown.

General study points: There was only 1 of 255 vaccine-induced clones in healthy vaccinees that cross-reacted with common cold coronaviruses. Vaccine- and infection-induced clones showed marked clonal contraction late following vaccination.

The CDR3 consists of 15 residues. J lost 4 bases, V lost 3 bases, and 7 bases had no gene match. CDR1 is MGHDK, CDR2 SYGVNS, per germline. After expansion with viral peptide pools in the ViraFEST assay, antigen-specific CD4+ T cells were sequenced. Researchers isolated CD4+ T cells once roughly nine days of culture had elapsed. Subjects were given two BNT162b2 or mRNA-1273 vaccine doses. Method: immunoSEQ multiplex PCR; TCRdb's copy keeps in-frame clones and lacks some. The sample lists approximately 28,000 clones, roughly four fifths occurring once. V usage is TRBV25-1 and J usage is TRBJ2-5; 8 bases agree with TRBD1. This TCR was sampled from a human donor who received a COVID-19 vaccine. The sample in question was CD4+ T cells from PBMCs cultured with HCoV-229E spike peptides, obtained after COVID-19 vaccination. CDR3 sequence: CASSDTRGLGETQYF. The CDR3 region has the DNA TGTGCCAGCAGTGATACCAGGGGGCTAGGAGAGACCCAGTACTTC.